Below are 6 T cell receptor beta chains sequenced from a single sample in a study of blood T cell repertoires in COVID-19. Clones were read by immunoSEQ multiplex PCR, and TCRdb kept only the in-frame ones, dropping some. The sample carries about 59,000 clones, 80% recorded once. The sequenced material came from peripheral blood. The receptors come from a man aged 55-75 years with acute or convalescent COVID-19.

This clone was seen only a few times. The chain carries TRBV3-1 (or the pseudogene TRBV3-2) and TRBJ2-5; D possibly corresponds to TRBD2 (6 bases). Per the germline V gene, CDR1 is LGHDT and CDR2 is YNNKEL (reference sequence). The CDR3 is made up of 12 amino acids. Trimming stripped 10 bases from V and 4 bases from J, with 13 bases between. CDR3 residues: CATDGTSETQYF. The CDR3 DNA reads TGTGCCACCGACGGGACTTCAGAGACCCAGTACTTC.

The chain links TRBV9 to TRBJ2-5, with D uncertain. Trimming took off 0 bases at V and 7 bases at J, with 7 bases between the two ends. Germline loops: CDR1 SGDLS, CDR2 YYNGEE. CDR3 size: 12 residues. The CDR3 loop is CASSVDRGTQYF. CDR3 sequence (DNA): TGTGCCAGCAGCGTAGATCGAGGGACCCAGTACTTC.

The rearrangement links TRBV27 to TRBJ2-2; 9 bases line up with TRBD2. The germline V gene has CDR1 MNHEY and CDR2 SMNVEV (reference sequence). The V gene end was trimmed by 3 bases and the J gene end by 5 bases; junction bases not matched to a gene: 13. The CDR3 runs 18 residues. The DNA of the CDR3 is TGTGCCAGCAGTTTCCCCTCTCGCGGGGGGGCCGGGACCGGGGAGCTGTTTTTT. It translates to CASSFPSRGGAGTGELFF.

This CDR3 is CASSSSDYTDTQYF. CDR3 DNA sequence: TGTGCCAGTAGTTCCTCGGACTACACAGATACGCAGTATTTT. The chain couples TRBV19 to TRBJ2-3, with a tentative D call TRBD2 (6 bases). CDR3 size: 14 residues. V was trimmed by 5 bases and J by 2 bases, leaving 11 bases between them. The germline V gene has CDR1 LNHDA and CDR2 SQIVND (reference sequence).

This clone was counted between two and nine times. V usage is TRBV6-4 and J usage is TRBJ2-1, with TRBD2 matching 11 bases. CDR1 MRHNA and CDR2 SNTAGT come from the germline V gene. With 0 bases clipped from V and 7 bases from J, the junction kept 2 bases outside the gene matches. The CDR3 is made up of 15 amino acids. The CDR3 here is CASSDSSSGGNEQFF. The CDR3 DNA is TGTGCCAGCAGTGACTCGTCTAGCGGGGGGAATGAGCAGTTCTTC.

This clone came up a few times. Written as DNA, the CDR3 is TGTGCCAGTAGTTGGCAGGGGCTTGAGCAGTACTTC. Protein: CASSWQGLEQYF. The V and J genes are TRBV19 and TRBJ2-7, with D possibly TRBD1 on 6 matching bases. The CDR3 length is 12 residues. The germline V and J ends were trimmed by 5 bases and 7 bases, with 12 bases remaining between them. Germline lookup yields CDR1 LNHDA and CDR2 SQIVND (reference sequence).